This note documents a single TCR beta chain sequence. It was through 5'RACE template switching that TCR cDNA was made, with a universal primer site and UMIs added. TCRdb re-derived calls from the 5' RACE reads in MiXCR, one entry per CDR3 protein. The data show 35,000 to 55,000 distinct CDR3 sequences, 6.5% to 8.5% seen once. This sample is drawn from a study of T cells after yellow fever vaccination. About the study: For low cell numbers, libraries were made with SMART-Seq v4 Ultra Low Input. Study-wide results and caveats: CD4 and CD8 compartments shared a small share of clonotypes, likely from convergent recombination. Among primary-vaccination clones, most reappeared after the booster, at about 95% for CD4 and 88% for CD8.

This CDR3 is 13 amino acids long. The ends were cut back, 4 bases at V and 3 bases at J, with 10 bases in the middle. Germline CDR1 is SGHNT and CDR2 is YENEEA. This receptor was identified in a man aged 30 to 39 who received the YFV17D yellow fever vaccine. V is TRBV11-3 and J is TRBJ2-7, with D possibly matching TRBD2 (6 bases). This specimen consisted of CD8+ T cells not binding an NS4B(214-222) dextramer, sorted from PBMCs, obtained 45 days after the yellow fever booster vaccination. CDR3 DNA sequence: TGTGCCAGCAGCTCCGGACTACACTACGAGCAGTACTTC. It yields the protein CASSSGLHYEQYF.